The clone carrying this TCR beta chain was seen repeatedly, ten times or more. The sample is drawn from a study of CD8 T cells in ankylosing spondylitis. One entry per CDR3 protein results from TCRdb running MiXCR on the 5' RACE reads. The sample yields around 250,000 distinct CDR3 sequences, about 10% seen once. Input material: blood, either unsorted or a sorted T cell fraction (not recorded which). The TCR sequence derives from a male donor with ankylosing spondylitis or in good health (not recorded which).

This chain's CDR3 is CASSSQGNTEAFF. The CDR3 DNA reads as TGCGCCAGCAGCTCACAGGGGAACACTGAAGCTTTCTTT. V gene TRBV5-1 combines with J gene TRBJ1-1, with a weak D call TRBD1 (6 bases). Per germline, CDR1 SGHRS and CDR2 YFSETQ. Trimming took 3 bases from V and 1 from J, leaving 7 bases between them. CDR3 size: 13 residues.